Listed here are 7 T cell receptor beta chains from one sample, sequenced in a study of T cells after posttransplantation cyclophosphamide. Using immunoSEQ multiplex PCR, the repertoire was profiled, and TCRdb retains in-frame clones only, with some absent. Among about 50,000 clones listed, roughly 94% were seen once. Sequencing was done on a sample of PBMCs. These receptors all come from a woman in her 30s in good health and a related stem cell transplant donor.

The CDR3 region has the DNA TGCGCCAGCAGTGAGTCGTTCGGGACAGCTAACTATGGCTACACCTTC. It specifies CASSESFGTANYGYTF. The gene calls are TRBV10-2 and TRBJ1-2; 7 nucleotides line up with TRBD1. CDR3 length equals 16 residues. Per germline, CDR1 WSHSY and CDR2 SAAADI. Trimming took 0 bases from V and 0 from J; bases not matched to a gene: 4.

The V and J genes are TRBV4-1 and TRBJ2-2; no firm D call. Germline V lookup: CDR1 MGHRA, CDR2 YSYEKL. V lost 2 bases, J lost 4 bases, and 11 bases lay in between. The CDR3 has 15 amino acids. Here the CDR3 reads CASSQRSDTTGELFF. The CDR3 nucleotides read TGCGCCAGCAGCCAACGGTCCGACACCACCGGGGAGCTGTTTTTT.

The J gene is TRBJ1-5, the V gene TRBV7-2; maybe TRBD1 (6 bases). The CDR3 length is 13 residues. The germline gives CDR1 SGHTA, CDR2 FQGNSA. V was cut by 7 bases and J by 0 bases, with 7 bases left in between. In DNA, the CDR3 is TGTGCCAGCAACAGGGATAGCAATCAGCCCCAGCATTTT. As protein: CASNRDSNQPQHF.

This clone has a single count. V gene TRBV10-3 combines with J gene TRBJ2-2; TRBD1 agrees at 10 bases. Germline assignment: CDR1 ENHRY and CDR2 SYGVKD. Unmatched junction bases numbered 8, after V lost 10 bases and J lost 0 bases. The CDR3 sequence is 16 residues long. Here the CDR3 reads CATLPGTGANTGELFF. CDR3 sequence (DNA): TGTGCCACTTTACCCGGGACAGGGGCGAACACCGGGGAGCTGTTTTTT.

Here the CDR3 reads CASSLGTAWRKFF. The CDR3, as DNA: TGTGCCAGCAGCCTGGGGACAGCTTGGAGGAAGTTCTTC. This sequence joins TRBV14 and TRBJ2-1; 7 bases align to TRBD1. Trimming at V came to 4 bases and at J to 14 bases, leaving 11 bases not matched to a gene. Germline CDR1 and CDR2: SGHDN and FVKESK. The CDR3 has 13 amino acids.

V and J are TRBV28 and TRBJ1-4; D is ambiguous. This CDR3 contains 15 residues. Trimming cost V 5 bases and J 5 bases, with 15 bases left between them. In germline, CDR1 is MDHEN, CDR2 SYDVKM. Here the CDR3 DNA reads TGTGCCAGCAGTCCCCTGGTGGGGAGGAATGAAAAACTGTTTTTT. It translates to CASSPLVGRNEKLFF.

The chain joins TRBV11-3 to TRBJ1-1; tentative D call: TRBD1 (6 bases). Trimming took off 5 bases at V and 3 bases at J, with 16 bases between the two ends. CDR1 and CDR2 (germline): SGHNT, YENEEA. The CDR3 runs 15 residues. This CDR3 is CASSPRAGAHTEAFF. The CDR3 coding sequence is TGTGCCAGCAGCCCAAGGGCAGGGGCGCACACTGAAGCTTTCTTT.